The 28 T cell receptor beta chains presented below share a single source sample, sequenced in a study of response to subunit inactivated influenza vaccine. One entry per CDR3 protein results from TCRdb running MiXCR on the RT-PCR reads. The sample contains more than 200,000 distinct CDR3 sequences, approximately 12% of which appear only once. The specimen was non-naive T cells sorted from PBMCs, collected 14 to 15 days before vaccination. These receptors came from a man in his fifties who received an inactivated influenza vaccine.

There are a few counts of this clonotype. The chain uses TRBV4-3 and TRBJ2-7; D might be TRBD1 or TRBD2, each matching 5 bases. The V gene lost 0 bases and the J gene lost 9 bases, with 15 bases spanning the gap. The CDR3 consists of 14 residues. The germline V gene encodes CDR1 LGHNA and CDR2 YSLEER. CDR3 DNA sequence: TGCGCCAGCAGCCAAGATTACGGGACGCTAGGGCAGTACTTC. Translation gives CASSQDYGTLGQYF.

This clonotype has only a few counts. V gene TRBV4-3 combines with J gene TRBJ2-2; 8 bases line up with TRBD2. The CDR3 runs 15 residues. J gave up 4 bases and V 3 bases, and 4 bases lay outside the gene matches. Germline V gene lookup returns CDR1 LGHNA and CDR2 YSLEER. The CDR3 DNA sequence: TGCGCCAGCAGCCACCCCGGGAGGGGCACCGGGGAGCTGTTTTTT. Protein: CASSHPGRGTGELFF.

J is TRBJ2-1 and V is TRBV10-1, with 9 bases identical to TRBD2. CDR3 length: 14 amino acids. The trim removed 6 bases at V and 7 bases at J, leaving 7 bases unmatched. The germline V gene has CDR1 WNHNN and CDR2 SYGVQD (reference sequence). The CDR3 region has the DNA TGCGCCAGCAGCTCAGCGGGGGGCGGGAATGAGCAGTTCTTC. Residues: CASSSAGGGNEQFF.

This clonotype occurred many times. The chain recombines TRBV5-1 with TRBJ2-2, with D possibly matching TRBD1 (6 bases). The CDR3 is made up of 14 amino acids. Germline assignment: CDR1 SGHRS and CDR2 YFSETQ. CDR3 in amino acids: CATGDTRSTGELFF. The CDR3 nucleotides are TGCGCTACCGGGGACACCCGGTCGACCGGGGAGCTGTTTTTT. Based on the CDR3 plus reference TRBV5-1 and TRBJ2-2, the full variable domain is KAGVTQTPRYLIKTRGQQVTLSCSPISGHRSVSWYQQTPGQGLQFLFEYFSETQRNKGNFPGRFSGRQFSNSRSEMNVSTLELGDSALYLCATGDTRSTGELFFGEGSRLTVL.

In its sample, this clonotype was seen a few times. V and J are TRBV5-6 and TRBJ2-1, with a tentative D call TRBD2 (5 bases). V shed 0 bases and J shed 7 bases, with 8 bases lying between them. This CDR3 has 13 amino acids. Looked up from germline, CDR1 is SGHDT and CDR2 is YYEEEE. CDR3 loop: CASSLGSGNEQFF. The CDR3 DNA follows: TGTGCCAGCAGCTTGGGCTCGGGAAATGAGCAGTTCTTC.

This clonotype was counted at least ten times. The chain has TRBV5-1 and TRBJ2-1, with D possibly being TRBD1 (6 bases). The CDR3 has 15 residues. Trimming cost V 0 bases and J 9 bases, with 16 bases left between them. Germline V gene sequence: CDR1 SGHRS, CDR2 YFSETQ. CDR3 region: CASSLEPGAPGEQFF. The DNA for the CDR3 is TGCGCCAGCAGCTTGGAGCCAGGGGCTCCCGGTGAGCAGTTCTTC. The variable domain in full, completed from reference TRBV5-1 and TRBJ2-1, reads KAGVTQTPRYLIKTRGQQVTLSCSPISGHRSVSWYQQTPGQGLQFLFEYFSETQRNKGNFPGRFSGRQFSNSRSEMNVSTLELGDSALYLCASSLEPGAPGEQFFGPGTRLTVL.

This clonotype was observed many times. The V and J genes are TRBV5-1 and TRBJ1-2; 9 bases agree with TRBD1. With V trimmed by 5 bases and J by 8 bases, 16 bases remained unmatched. The CDR3 extends over 16 amino acids. Germline-derived CDR1 and CDR2 are SGHRS and YFSETQ. DNA for the CDR3: TGCGCCAGCAGAAATCTTCTACAAGACAGGGGGAAAGGCTACACCTTC. This gives the protein CASRNLLQDRGKGYTF.

This chain links TRBV6-1 with TRBJ1-4; tentative D call: TRBD1 (5 bases). The CDR3 covers 15 residues. V lost 6 bases, J lost 0 bases, and 11 bases lay in between. CDR1 and CDR2 from the germline V gene are MNHNS and SASEGT. This chain's CDR3 is CASSRDLTTNEKLFF. The CDR3 nucleotides are TGTGCCAGCAGCCGGGACCTTACAACTAATGAAAAACTGTTTTTT.

This clonotype was recorded many times. The genes are TRBV24-1 and TRBJ2-1, with 9 bases matching TRBD2. Germline values: CDR1 KGHDR, CDR2 SFDVKD. There are 16 residues in the CDR3. Losses at the gene ends were 0 bases for V and 4 bases for J; bases not matched to a gene: 3. The CDR3 loop is CATSDLGGRGYNEQFF. The CDR3 DNA follows: TGTGCCACCAGTGATTTGGGCGGGAGGGGGTACAATGAGCAGTTCTTC.

The V call is TRBV20-1, the J call TRBJ1-1; 7 positions agree with TRBD1. This CDR3 is built from 14 residues. Unmatched junction bases numbered 6, after V lost 2 bases and J lost 3 bases. Germline CDR1 DFQATT, CDR2 SNEGSKA (reference sequence). CDR3 coding DNA: TGCAGTGCTAGACTACAGGGGCAGGACACTGAAGCTTTCTTT. Protein: CSARLQGQDTEAFF.

The V gene is TRBV20-1, the J gene TRBJ1-2; the D is unclear. The V gene lost 6 bases and the J gene lost 0 bases, with 17 bases spanning the gap. There are 15 residues in the CDR3. Germline values: CDR1 DFQATT, CDR2 SNEGSKA (reference sequence). CDR3 coding DNA: TGCAGTGCACCGACCCCTGACGGGGCTAACTATGGCTACACCTTC. It codes for CSAPTPDGANYGYTF.

The chain carries TRBV7-2 and TRBJ2-7; 9 bases align to TRBD1. CDR3 size: 16 residues. Per germline, CDR1 SGHTA and CDR2 FQGNSA. The V gene end was trimmed by 2 bases and the J gene end by 7 bases; junction bases not matched to a gene: 12. The CDR3 DNA is TGTGCCAGCAGCTTAACCGGACAGGGGCGCTCGGGGGAGCAGTACTTC. Encoded protein: CASSLTGQGRSGEQYF.

This clonotype was recorded a few times. This chain joins TRBV7-2 and TRBJ2-5, with TRBD2 identical over 7 bases. J gave up 7 bases and V 1 base, and 6 bases lay outside the gene matches. This CDR3 comprises 14 residues. CDR1 and CDR2 from the germline V gene are SGHTA and FQGNSA. CDR3 protein: CASSLEGGRGTQYF. The CDR3 region has the DNA TGTGCCAGCAGCTTAGAGGGAGGGCGGGGGACCCAGTACTTC.

A few counts support this clonotype. The chain uses TRBV20-1 and TRBJ1-2, with 7 bases lining up with TRBD1. V lost 5 bases, J lost 3 bases, and 6 bases stayed unmatched. Germline V gene data show CDR1 as DFQATT and CDR2 as SNEGSKA (reference sequence). The CDR3 length is 13 residues. The CDR3 bases are TGCAGTGCTGCTGGACAGGCCGACTATGGCTACACCTTC. This gives the protein CSAAGQADYGYTF.

The rearrangement uses TRBV11-2 and TRBJ2-3, with D maybe TRBD2 (6 bases). Trimming took 5 bases from V and 0 from J, leaving 15 bases between them. Germline loops: CDR1 SGHAT, CDR2 FQNNGV. The CDR3 extends over 16 amino acids. CDR3 protein: CASSRFGGISTDTQYF. The CDR3 DNA is TGTGCCAGCAGCCGTTTTGGCGGGATTAGCACAGATACGCAGTATTTT.

This rearrangement joins TRBV3-1 to TRBJ2-2; D might be TRBD1 (6 bases). The ends were cut back, 8 bases at V and 0 bases at J, with 25 bases in the middle. The CDR3 runs 19 residues. The V gene's germline CDR1 is LGHDT and CDR2 YNNKEL (reference sequence). The CDR3 coding sequence is TGTGCCAGCTCCAAGCAGGGGCCGAGGACGGAAACGAACACCGGGGAGCTGTTTTTT. Amino acids: CASSKQGPRTETNTGELFF.

CDR3 in amino acids: CAWSLRTGGQETQYF. DNA for the CDR3: TGTGCCTGGAGTCTGCGGACAGGGGGACAAGAGACCCAGTACTTC. This chain joins TRBV30 and TRBJ2-5; 10 nucleotides agree with TRBD1. Trimming took 2 bases from V and 2 from J; bases not matched to a gene: 5. Germline V CDR1 and CDR2: GTSNPN, SVGIG (reference sequence). There are 15 residues in the CDR3.

The chain employs TRBV20-1 and TRBJ2-2; 10 bases are a match to TRBD2. The CDR3 spans 17 residues. V lost 1 base and J lost 4; bases outside the gene matches: 9. Germline-derived CDR1 and CDR2 are DFQATT and SNEGSKA (reference sequence). The CDR3 nucleotides read TGCAGTGCTAGAGGTCGAGCGGGAGGGCCCGGCACCGGGGAGCTGTTTTTT. As protein: CSARGRAGGPGTGELFF.

The gene calls are TRBV11-2 and TRBJ2-1, with 7 nucleotides matching TRBD2. The V and J ends lost 3 bases and 9 bases, in that order; junction bases with no gene match: 14. This CDR3 contains 16 residues. Germline V gene lookup returns CDR1 SGHAT and CDR2 FQNNGV. Here the CDR3 reads CASSLGEGTTTGEQFF. The CDR3 DNA reads TGTGCCAGCAGCTTGGGGGAGGGGACTACGACGGGTGAGCAGTTCTTC.

This clonotype was seen only a few times. This chain links TRBV6-2 or TRBV6-3 with TRBJ1-5, with TRBD1 identical over 8 bases. From germline, CDR1 is MNHEY and CDR2 SVGEGT. The CDR3 totals 16 residues. The junction had 4 bases not matched to a gene; V was cut back by 2 bases and J by 1 base. This CDR3 is CASSYDGDRSNQPQHF. DNA of the CDR3: TGTGCCAGCAGTTACGACGGGGACAGGAGCAATCAGCCCCAGCATTTT.

This clonotype was seen a few times. The rearrangement joins TRBV12-3 or TRBV12-4 to TRBJ1-4, with a possible D match to TRBD1 (6 bases). CDR3 length equals 16 residues. V was cut by 0 bases and J by 8 bases, with 16 bases left in between. The DNA for the CDR3 is TGTGCCAGCAGTTTAGCAGGGGGGGGTCTGACGGAAAAACTGTTTTTT. Amino acids: CASSLAGGGLTEKLFF.

J is TRBJ2-7 and V is TRBV7-8; the match to TRBD2 covers 15 bases. The germline gives CDR1 SGHVS, CDR2 FQNEAQ. The V and J ends lost 6 bases and 6 bases, in that order; junction bases with no gene match: 6. This CDR3 has 15 residues. Here the CDR3 reads CASRPRTSGRAEQYF. CDR3 nucleotide sequence: TGTGCCAGCAGACCCCGGACTAGCGGGAGGGCCGAGCAGTACTTC.

This chain joins TRBV20-1 and TRBJ1-2, with a weak D call TRBD1 (6 bases). Germline assignment: CDR1 DFQATT and CDR2 SNEGSKA (reference sequence). The CDR3 consists of 11 residues. V dropped 8 bases and J dropped 4 bases, with 11 bases sitting between them. The CDR3, as DNA: TGCAGTCAGACAGGTTCCTATGGCTACACCTTC. This gives the protein CSQTGSYGYTF.

By frequency in the sample, this clonotype is medium-sized (0.01 to 0.1%). This rearrangement joins TRBV28 to TRBJ2-1, with 7 bases aligning to TRBD1. In germline, CDR1 is MDHEN, CDR2 SYDVKM. J gave up 7 bases and V 8 bases, and 11 bases lay outside the gene matches. There are 14 residues in the CDR3. This CDR3 reads CASASLDRVNEQFF. In DNA, the CDR3 is TGTGCCAGCGCTTCGCTCGACAGGGTAAATGAGCAGTTCTTC.

The V gene is TRBV4-2, the J gene TRBJ2-3, with 7 bases that match TRBD1. The CDR3 is 18 residues long. CDR1 and CDR2 from the germline V gene are LGHNA and YNFKEQ. V trimming: 1 base; J trimming: 2 bases; junction bases outside the gene matches: 12. CDR3 DNA: TGTGCCAGCAGCCAAGCGACAGGGTTGGGGATCTACACAGATACGCAGTATTTT. It translates to CASSQATGLGIYTDTQYF.

This clonotype was seen repeatedly, ten times or more. The V and J genes are TRBV11-2 and TRBJ2-1; 9 bases fit TRBD2. The junction had 2 bases not matched to a gene; V was cut back by 5 bases and J by 0 bases. The germline V gene encodes CDR1 SGHAT and CDR2 FQNNGV. The CDR3 loop spans 15 amino acids. In DNA form, the CDR3 reads TGTGCCAGCAGCGCGGGGGGGAACTCCTACAATGAGCAGTTCTTC. Amino acid sequence: CASSAGGNSYNEQFF.

The rearrangement links TRBV27 to TRBJ2-1, with TRBD2 identical over 12 bases. Unmatched junction bases numbered 5, after V lost 1 base and J lost 7 bases. The germline CDR1 and CDR2 sequences are MNHEY and SMNVEV (reference sequence). The CDR3 covers 16 residues. The CDR3 DNA is TGTGCCAGCAGTTTATATCTAGCGGGGGGGCAGAATGAGCAGTTCTTC. As protein: CASSLYLAGGQNEQFF.

The gene calls are TRBV6-2 or TRBV6-3 and TRBJ2-2; D call uncertain. V lost 8 bases to trimming and J lost 7 bases, with 20 bases between them. Germline V lookup: CDR1 MNHEY, CDR2 SVGEGT. This CDR3 region has 15 residues. The CDR3 spells CASAMGNLRNGELFF. As DNA, the CDR3 is TGTGCCAGCGCTATGGGGAACCTAAGGAACGGGGAGCTGTTTTTT.